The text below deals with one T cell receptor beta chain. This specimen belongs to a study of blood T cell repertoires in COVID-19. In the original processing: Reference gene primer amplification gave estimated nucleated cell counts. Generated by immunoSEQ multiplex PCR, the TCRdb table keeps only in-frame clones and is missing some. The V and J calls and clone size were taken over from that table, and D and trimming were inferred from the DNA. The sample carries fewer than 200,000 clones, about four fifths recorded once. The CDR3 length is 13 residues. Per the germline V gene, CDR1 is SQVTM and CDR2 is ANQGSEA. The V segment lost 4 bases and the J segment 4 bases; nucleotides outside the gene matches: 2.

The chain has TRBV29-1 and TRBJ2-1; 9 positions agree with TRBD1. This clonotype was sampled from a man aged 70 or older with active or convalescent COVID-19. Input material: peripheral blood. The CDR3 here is CSVGDRDYNEQFF. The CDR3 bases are TGCAGCGTTGGGGACAGGGATTACAATGAGCAGTTCTTC.